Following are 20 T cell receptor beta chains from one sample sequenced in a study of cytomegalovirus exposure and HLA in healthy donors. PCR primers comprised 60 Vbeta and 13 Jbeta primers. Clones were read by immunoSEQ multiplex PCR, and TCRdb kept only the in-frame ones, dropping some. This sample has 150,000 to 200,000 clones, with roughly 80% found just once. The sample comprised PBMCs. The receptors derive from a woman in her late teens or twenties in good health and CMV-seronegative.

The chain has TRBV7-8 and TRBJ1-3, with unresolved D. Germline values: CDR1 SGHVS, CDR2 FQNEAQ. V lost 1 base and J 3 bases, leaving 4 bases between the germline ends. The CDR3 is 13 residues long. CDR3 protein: CASSLELGNTIYF. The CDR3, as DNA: TGTGCCAGCAGCTTAGAACTTGGAAACACCATATATTTT.

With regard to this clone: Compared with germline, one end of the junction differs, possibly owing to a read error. CDR3 sequence: CSVLVRDRALF. In DNA, the CDR3 is TGCAGCGTATTGGTCCGGGACAGGGCTCTCTTC. The rearrangement uses TRBV29-1 and TRBJ2-1; 9 nucleotides align to TRBD1. Germline V gives CDR1 SQVTM, CDR2 ANQGSEA. The CDR3 length is 11 residues.

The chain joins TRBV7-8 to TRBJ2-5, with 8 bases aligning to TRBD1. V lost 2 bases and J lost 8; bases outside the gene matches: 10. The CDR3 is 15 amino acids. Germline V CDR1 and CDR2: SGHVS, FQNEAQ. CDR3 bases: TGTGCCAGCAGCTTATTAGTCGAGACAGGGGTTACCCAGTACTTC. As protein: CASSLLVETGVTQYF.

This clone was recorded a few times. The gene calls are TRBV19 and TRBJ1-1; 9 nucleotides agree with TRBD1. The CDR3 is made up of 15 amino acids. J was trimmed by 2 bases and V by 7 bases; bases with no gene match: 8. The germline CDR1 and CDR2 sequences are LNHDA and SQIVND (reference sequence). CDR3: CASTQGGQGNTEAFF. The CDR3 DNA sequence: TGTGCCAGTACCCAAGGGGGACAGGGAAACACTGAAGCTTTCTTT.

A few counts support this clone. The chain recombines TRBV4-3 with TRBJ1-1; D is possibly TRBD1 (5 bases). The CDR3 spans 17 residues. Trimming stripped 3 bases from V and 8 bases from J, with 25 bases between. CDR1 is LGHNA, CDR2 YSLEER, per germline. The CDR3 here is CASSHSGWSGVAGEAFF. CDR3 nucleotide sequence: TGCGCCAGCAGCCATTCTGGTTGGTCTGGAGTGGCAGGGGAAGCTTTCTTT.

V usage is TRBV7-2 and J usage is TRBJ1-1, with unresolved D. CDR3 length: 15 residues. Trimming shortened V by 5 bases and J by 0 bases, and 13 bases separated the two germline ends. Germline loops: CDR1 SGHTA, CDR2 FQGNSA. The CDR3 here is CASSPPGVMNTEAFF. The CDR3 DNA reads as TGTGCCAGCAGCCCCCCGGGAGTTATGAACACTGAAGCTTTCTTT.

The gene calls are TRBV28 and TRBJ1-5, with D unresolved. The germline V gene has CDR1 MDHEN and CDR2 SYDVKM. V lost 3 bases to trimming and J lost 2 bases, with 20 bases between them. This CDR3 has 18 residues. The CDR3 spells CASSFLPYQESGNQPQHF. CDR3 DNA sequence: TGTGCCAGCAGTTTTTTACCGTATCAGGAATCTGGCAATCAGCCCCAGCATTTT.

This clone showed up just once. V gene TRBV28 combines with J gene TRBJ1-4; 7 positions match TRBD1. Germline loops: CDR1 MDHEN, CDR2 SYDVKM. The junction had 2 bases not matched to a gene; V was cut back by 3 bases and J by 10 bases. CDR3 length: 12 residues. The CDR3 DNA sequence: TGTGCCAGCAGTTTGACAGGGCGAAAACTGTTTTTT. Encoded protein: CASSLTGRKLFF. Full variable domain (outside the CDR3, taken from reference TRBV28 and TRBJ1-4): DVKVTQSSRYLVKRTGEKVFLECVQDMDHENMFWYRQDPGLGLRLIYFSYDVKMKEKGDIPEGYSVSREKKERFSLILESASTNQTSMYLCASSLTGRKLFFGSGTQLSVL.

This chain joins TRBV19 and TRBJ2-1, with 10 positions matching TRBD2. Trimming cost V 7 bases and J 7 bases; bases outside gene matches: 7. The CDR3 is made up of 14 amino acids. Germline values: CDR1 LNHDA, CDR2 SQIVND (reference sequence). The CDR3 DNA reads TGTGCCAGTATGCTAGCGGGAGCGGATAATGAGCAGTTCTTC. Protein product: CASMLAGADNEQFF. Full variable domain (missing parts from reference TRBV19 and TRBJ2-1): DGGITQSPKYLFRKEGQNVTLSCEQNLNHDAMYWYRQDPGQGLRLIYYSQIVNDFQKGDIAEGYSVSREKKESFPLTVTSAQKNPTAFYLCASMLAGADNEQFFGPGTRLTVL.

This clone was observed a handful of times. As DNA, the CDR3 is TGTGCCAGCAGCAAGCGTGTTTTTGGCAATCAGCCCCAGCATTTT. Amino acids: CASSKRVFGNQPQHF. The V call is TRBV21-1, the J call TRBJ1-5. TRBV21-1 is assigned pseudogene status. CDR3 size: 15 residues.

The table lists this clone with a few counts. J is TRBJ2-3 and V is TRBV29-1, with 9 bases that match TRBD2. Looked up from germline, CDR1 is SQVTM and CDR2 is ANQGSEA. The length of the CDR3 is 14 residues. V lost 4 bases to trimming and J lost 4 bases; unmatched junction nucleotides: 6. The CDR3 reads CSVAWREGADTQYF. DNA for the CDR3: TGCAGCGTTGCGTGGCGGGAGGGTGCAGATACGCAGTATTTT.

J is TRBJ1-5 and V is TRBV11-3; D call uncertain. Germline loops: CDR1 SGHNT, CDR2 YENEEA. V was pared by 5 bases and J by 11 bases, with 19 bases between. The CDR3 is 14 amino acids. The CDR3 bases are TGTGCCAGCAGCCCAAGAGAGGCGATCCCAGCCCAGCATTTT. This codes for CASSPREAIPAQHF.

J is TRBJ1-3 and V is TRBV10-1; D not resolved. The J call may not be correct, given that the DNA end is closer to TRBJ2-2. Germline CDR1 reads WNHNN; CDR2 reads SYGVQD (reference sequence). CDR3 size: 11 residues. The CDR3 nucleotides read TGCGCCAGCAGTGACACCGGGGAGCTGTTTTTT. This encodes CASSDTGELFF.

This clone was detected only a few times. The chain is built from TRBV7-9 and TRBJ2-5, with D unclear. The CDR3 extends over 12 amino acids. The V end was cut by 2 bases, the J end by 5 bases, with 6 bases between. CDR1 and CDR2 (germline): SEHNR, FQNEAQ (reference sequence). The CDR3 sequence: CASSLWLETQYF. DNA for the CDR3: TGTGCCAGCAGCTTATGGCTGGAGACCCAGTACTTC.

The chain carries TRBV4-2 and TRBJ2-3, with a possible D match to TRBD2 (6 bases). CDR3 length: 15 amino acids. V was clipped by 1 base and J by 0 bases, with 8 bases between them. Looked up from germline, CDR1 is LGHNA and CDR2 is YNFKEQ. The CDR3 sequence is CASSQGSGSTDTQYF. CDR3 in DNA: TGTGCCAGCAGCCAAGGCAGCGGGAGCACAGATACGCAGTATTTT.

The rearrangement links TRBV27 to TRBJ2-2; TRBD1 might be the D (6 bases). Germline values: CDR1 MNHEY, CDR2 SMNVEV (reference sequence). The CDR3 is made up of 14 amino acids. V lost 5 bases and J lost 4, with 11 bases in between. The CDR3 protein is CASSTNRVTGELFF. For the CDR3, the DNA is TGTGCCAGCAGTACCAACAGGGTCACCGGGGAGCTGTTTTTT.

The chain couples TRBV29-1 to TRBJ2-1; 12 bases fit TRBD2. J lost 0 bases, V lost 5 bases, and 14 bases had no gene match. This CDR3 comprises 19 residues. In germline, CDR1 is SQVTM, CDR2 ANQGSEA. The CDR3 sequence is CSVTVLTSGRFSSYNEQFF. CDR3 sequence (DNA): TGCAGCGTTACGGTATTGACTAGCGGGAGATTCTCCTCCTACAATGAGCAGTTCTTC.

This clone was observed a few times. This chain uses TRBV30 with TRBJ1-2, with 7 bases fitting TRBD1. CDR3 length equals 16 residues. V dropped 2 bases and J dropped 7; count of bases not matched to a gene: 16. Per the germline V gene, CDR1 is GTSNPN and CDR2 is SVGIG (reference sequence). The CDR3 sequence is CAWSPFSDRVGRGYTF. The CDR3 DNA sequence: TGTGCCTGGAGTCCGTTTTCCGACAGGGTGGGACGTGGCTACACCTTC.

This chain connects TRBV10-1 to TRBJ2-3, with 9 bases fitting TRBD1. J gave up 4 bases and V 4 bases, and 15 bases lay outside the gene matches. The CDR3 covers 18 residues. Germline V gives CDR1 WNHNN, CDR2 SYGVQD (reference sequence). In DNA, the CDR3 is TGCGCCAGCAGTGGCACCGGGACAGGGCTCCGTCGGCCAGATACGCAGTATTTT. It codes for CASSGTGTGLRRPDTQYF.

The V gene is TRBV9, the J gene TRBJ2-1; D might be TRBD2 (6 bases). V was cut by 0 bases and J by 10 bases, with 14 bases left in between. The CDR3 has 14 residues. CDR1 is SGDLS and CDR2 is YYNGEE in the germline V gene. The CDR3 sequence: CASSVVARGEEQFF. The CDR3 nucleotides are TGTGCCAGCAGCGTAGTAGCGCGCGGGGAGGAGCAGTTCTTC.